The 7 T cell receptor beta chains below were found in one sample sequenced in a study of blood T cell repertoires in COVID-19. Sequencing used immunoSEQ multiplex PCR; TCRdb keeps in-frame clones, though not all of them. The sample has a few hundred thousand clones, 80% to 85% seen once; the top ten hold around 5%. Material for sequencing was PBMCs or T cells enriched from blood (not recorded which). The receptors were gathered from a woman aged 45-59 years who had recovered from COVID-19.

The chain employs TRBV5-1 and TRBJ2-2; a possible D gene is TRBD1 (6 bases). V was pared by 4 bases and J by 6 bases, with 13 bases between. Germline V gene sequence: CDR1 SGHRS, CDR2 YFSETQ. There are 14 residues in the CDR3. As DNA, the CDR3 is TGCGCCAGCAGCCAGATGGGGGCGTCCGGGGAGCTGTTTTTT. It specifies CASSQMGASGELFF. Combining the CDR3 with reference TRBV5-1 and TRBJ2-2 gives the whole variable domain KAGVTQTPRYLIKTRGQQVTLSCSPISGHRSVSWYQQTPGQGLQFLFEYFSETQRNKGNFPGRFSGRQFSNSRSEMNVSTLELGDSALYLCASSQMGASGELFFGEGSRLTVL.

This clone has a handful of counts. The chain uses TRBV2 and TRBJ1-4; D not certain. Per the germline V gene, CDR1 is SNHLY and CDR2 is FYNNEI. This CDR3 comprises 11 residues. Trimming left V 7 bases short and J 6 bases short, with 6 bases between. The CDR3 nucleotides are TGTGCCAGCAACGAGGATGAAAAACTGTTTTTT. It is translated as CASNEDEKLFF.

In regard to this clone: The sample contains more than one DNA sequence encoding this CDR3. The V gene is TRBV5-6, the J gene TRBJ1-2; 7 bases match TRBD1. With V trimmed by 3 bases and J by 0 bases, 2 bases remained unmatched. Germline-derived CDR1 and CDR2 are SGHDT and YYEEEE. This CDR3 comprises 14 residues. CDR3 DNA: TGTGCCAGCAGCTCTGGGACAGCTAACTATGGCTACACCTTC. This translates into CASSSGTANYGYTF.

The rearrangement links TRBV2 to TRBJ2-1; maybe TRBD1 (6 bases). Per the germline V gene, CDR1 is SNHLY and CDR2 is FYNNEI. V lost 5 bases and J lost 9, with 11 bases in between. This CDR3 comprises 12 residues. The CDR3, as DNA: TGTGCCAGCAGTTTAACAGGGAGTGAGCAGTTCTTC. This codes for CASSLTGSEQFF.

The rearrangement links TRBV5-8 to TRBJ2-5, with 10 nucleotides matching TRBD1. V gave up 0 bases and J gave up 5 bases; unmatched junction bases: 4. This CDR3 spans 15 amino acids. CDR1 is SGHTS and CDR2 is YDEGEE in the germline V gene. DNA of the CDR3: TGTGCCAGCAGCTTGGCCGGACAGGGGGTTGAGACCCAGTACTTC. Translation gives CASSLAGQGVETQYF. Full variable domain (outside the CDR3, taken from reference TRBV5-8 and TRBJ2-5): EAGVTQSPTHLIKTRGQQATLRCSPISGHTSVYWYQQALGLGLQFLLWYDEGEERNRGNFPPRFSGRQFPNYSSELNVNALELEDSALYLCASSLAGQGVETQYFGPGTRLLVL.

The chain couples TRBV9 to TRBJ2-3; 11 bases are a match to TRBD2. V lost 3 bases to trimming and J lost 5 bases; unmatched junction nucleotides: 5. Germline V gene sequence: CDR1 SGDLS, CDR2 YYNGEE. The CDR3 runs to 15 residues. The CDR3 nucleotides are TGTGCCAGCAGCGGATTAGCGGGGGGGATAGATACGCAGTATTTT. It is translated as CASSGLAGGIDTQYF.

The chain has TRBV25-1 and TRBJ1-1; D is perhaps TRBD1 (5 bases). Trimming stripped 7 bases from V and 10 bases from J, with 16 bases between. Per germline, CDR1 MGHDK and CDR2 SYGVNS. This CDR3 contains 12 residues. The CDR3 spells CASKEPGEGAFF. The CDR3 DNA sequence: TGTGCCAGCAAAGAACCGGGGGAAGGAGCTTTCTTT. Combining the CDR3 with reference TRBV25-1 and TRBJ1-1 gives the whole variable domain EADIYQTPRYLVIGTGKKITLECSQTMGHDKMYWYQQDPGMELHLIHYSYGVNSTEKGDLSSESTVSRIRTEHFPLTLESARPSHTSQYLCASKEPGEGAFFGQGTRLTVV.